These T cell receptor beta chains were read from a single sample in a study of regulatory T cells in long-lasting Graves disease. Each CDR3 protein gets one entry after TCRdb re-called the multiplex PCR reads with MiXCR. Here the sample spans more than 300,000 distinct CDR3 sequences, approximately 12% being singletons. These data were also reused for a study on T cells in Graves' hyperthyroidism and ophthalmopathy.

The starting material was peripheral blood mononuclear cells (PBMCs), obtained at new diagnosis, from a patient treated with antithyroid drugs. The receptors originated from a woman aged 18-30 years with Graves disease. CDR3s leave out the opening cysteine and the closing phenylalanine or tryptophan. The D gene is left open where the match is weak. Rows give clone size only sometimes, using once, few, many, or a class for an expanded clone.

.,TRBV6-4,TRBD1,ASSGRDRDTEAF
few,TRBV4-2,TRBD2,ASSQVGGRRSDTQY
.,TRBV19,.,ASSIGPGAPYNEQF
.,TRBV20-1,.,SARNQGAKNIQY
many,TRBV7-6,.,ASSLGQAEAQY
many,TRBV7-9,TRBD1,ASSPPTGGGEKLF
.,TRBV19,.,ASSILGQINEKLF
few,TRBV4-1,.,ASALGRMNTEAF
many,TRBV20-1,.,SAPRGPSSYNEQF
many,TRBV2,.,ASIFIRASPLLYQETQY
few,TRBV7-2,.,ASSLSVRGPQH
many,TRBV10-1,.,ASSDFDQTGVTGELF
many,TRBV5-5,TRBD1,ASSLMSGGLYEQF
many,TRBV15,TRBD2,ATSRDLAPLAGGSDTQY
many,TRBV6-1,TRBD1,ASKVQGALGEQF